The clone carrying this TCR beta chain occurred many times. The antigen remains undetermined. Beta-chain TCR CDR3 regions were amplified from RNA transcripts. First-round RT-PCR with HTBI primers preceded a second-round multiplex PCR. TCRdb processed the multiplex PCR reads anew with MiXCR; each CDR3 protein has one entry. The data contain 170,000 or so distinct CDR3 sequences, 30% to 45% of them singletons. Ophthalmopathy in the donors was of moderate-to-severe activity, with CAS ≥3, NOSPECS ≥4 and duration under 3 months. These data come from a study of Graves' ophthalmopathy and Graves' hyperthyroidism. Study-level points and caveats: Most thyroid clonotypes with frequency above 0.001 were detected in blood too. A model built from 13 signatures distinguished ophthalmopathy from stable hyperthyroidism with roughly 90% sensitivity and approximately 82% specificity.

This CDR3 has 14 residues. The V end was cut by 0 bases, the J end by 2 bases, with 7 bases between. The germline V gene has CDR1 MNHNS and CDR2 SASEGT. This TCR derives from a woman aged 40 to 49 with Graves' ophthalmopathy. The V gene is TRBV6-1, the J gene TRBJ1-2; D unresolved. Specimen: peripheral blood. In DNA form, the CDR3 reads TGTGCCAGCAGTGAAGCAATAGTAAACTATGGCTACACCTTC. This translates into CASSEAIVNYGYTF.